This TCR beta chain came from a study of OX40 agonist ivuxolimab in advanced cancers. Study background: Under the entry rules, prior anti-PD-1, anti-PD-L1 or anti-CTLA-4 therapy was allowed, and less than 50% had some.

Germline V gene data show CDR1 as SEHNR and CDR2 as FQNEAQ (reference sequence). This CDR3 region has 11 residues. V shed 11 bases and J 4 bases; nucleotides not matched to a gene: 2. Repertoires were generated with immunoSEQ multiplex PCR, while TCRdb's copy carries only in-frame clones and drops some. The table includes roughly 80,000 clones, more than 85% detected once. The chain links TRBV7-9 to TRBJ2-1; TRBD2 agrees at 7 bases. The receptor's source is an adult with an advanced solid tumor such as melanoma, head and neck, liver or kidney cancer. The specimen was CD4+ or CD8+ T cells sorted from blood, collected in a trial of the OX40 agonist ivuxolimab. CDR3 nucleotide sequence: TGTGCCCGGGGGGTATACAATGAGCAGTTCTTC. Amino acids: CARGVYNEQFF. The full variable domain, in which reference TRBV7-9 and TRBJ2-1 provide the parts outside the CDR3, is DTGVSQNPRHKITKRGQNVTFRCDPISEHNRLYWYRQTLGQGPEFLTYFQNEAQLEKSRLLSDRFSAERPKGSFSTLEIQRTEQGDSAMYLCARGVYNEQFFGPGTRLTVL.